This T cell receptor (beta chain) derives from a study of monozygotic twins with inflammatory bowel disease. For each CDR3 protein, TCRdb gives one entry from its re-call of the 5' RACE reads, without DNA. Here the sample table reports approximately 400,000 distinct CDR3 sequences. Comments on this clonotype: Its antigen is still unknown.

CDR3 length: 11 residues. The germline V gene encodes CDR1 SNHLY and CDR2 FYNNEI. General study findings and limits: Varying immunosuppressive regimens may have increased patient repertoire variability. On the inverse Simpson index, IBD patients scored lower for TCRbeta diversity than healthy co-twins.

The receptor was isolated from a human donor with ulcerative colitis or Crohn's disease, or a healthy co-twin of an affected twin (not recorded which). Sequencing input: blood. V is TRBV2 and J is TRBJ2-7. Here the CDR3 reads CASYRSYEQYF.